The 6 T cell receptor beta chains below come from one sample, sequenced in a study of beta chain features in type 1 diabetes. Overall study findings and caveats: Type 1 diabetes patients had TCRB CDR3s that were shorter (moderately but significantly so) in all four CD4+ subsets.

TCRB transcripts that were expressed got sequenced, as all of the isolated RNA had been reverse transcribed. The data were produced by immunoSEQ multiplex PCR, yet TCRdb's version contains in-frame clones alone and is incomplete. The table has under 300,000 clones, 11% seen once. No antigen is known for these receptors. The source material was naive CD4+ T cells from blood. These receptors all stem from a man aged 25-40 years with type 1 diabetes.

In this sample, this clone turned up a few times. CDR3 bases: TGCGCCAGCAGCCAACTAGCGGGGCCGTCGGAGACCCAGTACTTC. It codes for CASSQLAGPSETQYF. This chain joins TRBV4-3 and TRBJ2-5, with 9 bases aligning to TRBD2. Germline CDR1 and CDR2: LGHNA and YSLEER. CDR3 length: 15 residues. With 2 bases clipped from V and 5 bases from J, the junction kept 6 bases outside the gene matches.

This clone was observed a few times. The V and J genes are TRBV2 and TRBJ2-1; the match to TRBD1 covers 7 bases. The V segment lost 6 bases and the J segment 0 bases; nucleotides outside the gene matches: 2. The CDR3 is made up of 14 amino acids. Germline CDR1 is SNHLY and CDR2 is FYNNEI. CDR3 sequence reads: CASRDRSSYNEQFF. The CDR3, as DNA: TGTGCCAGCAGGGACAGGAGCTCCTACAATGAGCAGTTCTTC.

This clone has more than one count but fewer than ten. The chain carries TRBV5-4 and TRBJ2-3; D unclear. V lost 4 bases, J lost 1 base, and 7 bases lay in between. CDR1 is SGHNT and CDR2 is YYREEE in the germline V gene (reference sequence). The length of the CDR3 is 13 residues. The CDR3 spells CASSPSGTDTQYF. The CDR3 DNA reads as TGTGCCAGCAGCCCCTCAGGCACAGATACGCAGTATTTT.

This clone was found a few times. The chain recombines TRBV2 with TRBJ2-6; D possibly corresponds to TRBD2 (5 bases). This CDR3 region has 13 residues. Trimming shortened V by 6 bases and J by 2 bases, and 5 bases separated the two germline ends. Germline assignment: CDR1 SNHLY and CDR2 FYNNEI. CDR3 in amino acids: CASSGTGANVLTF. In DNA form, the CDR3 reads TGTGCCAGCAGCGGGACTGGGGCCAACGTCCTGACTTTC.

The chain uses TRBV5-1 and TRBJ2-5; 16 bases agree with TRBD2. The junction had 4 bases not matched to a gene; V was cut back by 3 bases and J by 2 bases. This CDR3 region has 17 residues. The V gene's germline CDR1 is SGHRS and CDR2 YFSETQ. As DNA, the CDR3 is TGCGCCAGCAGCTCCGGGACTAGCGGGGGGGGTCAAGAGACCCAGTACTTC. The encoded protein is CASSSGTSGGGQETQYF.

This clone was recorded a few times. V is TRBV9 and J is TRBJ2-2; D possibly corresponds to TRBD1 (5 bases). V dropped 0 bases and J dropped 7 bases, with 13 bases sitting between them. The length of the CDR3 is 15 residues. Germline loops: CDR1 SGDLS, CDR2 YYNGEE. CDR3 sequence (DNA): TGTGCCAGCAGCGTAGTGAGCAGGGCCAACGGGGAGCTGTTTTTT. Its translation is CASSVVSRANGELFF.